This TCR beta chain is from a study of blood T cells in healthy people across ages. With respect to this clonotype: Antigen: not known.

Then a second PCR, running roughly 7 to 11 cycles, was carried out with a sample-barcoded 5' primer and a J-beta primer mix. TCRdb redid the calling of the 5' RACE reads with MiXCR, one entry per CDR3 protein. The data show over 700,000 distinct CDR3 sequences, with 20% to 25% seen just once and roughly 9% held by the top ten. Overall study findings and caveats: Both higher diversity and more naive CD4+ cells marked long-lived donors when set against aged donors.

Germline V lookup: CDR1 SGHTA, CDR2 FQGTGA. The J segment lost 2 bases and the V segment lost 2 bases, leaving 8 bases of the junction unmatched. CDR3 length: 16 residues. This sample was also put to use in a study of T cells of mothers and their children.

The sample taken for sequencing was blood. This chain connects TRBV7-3 to TRBJ2-5; 7 bases are shared with TRBD1. The TCR originated in a boy aged 5-17 years in good health. The CDR3 DNA is TGTGCCAGCAGCTTATCAGGGGGAGAGGGGCAAGAGACCCAGTACTTC. Translating it yields CASSLSGGEGQETQYF.